This T cell receptor beta chain was captured in a study of beta chain features in type 1 diabetes (dated by TCRdb to the late 2010s). About the investigation overall: Patients and healthy donors did not differ in mean age, gender distribution, total cell number or subset yield. A total of about 110,000,000 sorted cells were examined across all samples, and a strong correlation was observed between cell number per subset and RNA yield. The study compared TCRB repertoires of sorted circulating CD4+ T cell subsets between recently diagnosed type 1 diabetes patients and matched healthy donors. Regulatory and stem cell-like memory subsets were isolated from only 8 patients and roughly eight healthy donors, whereas naive and central memory subsets came from all 30 or so donors.

All of the isolated RNA was reverse transcribed with the High Capacity cDNA Reverse Transcription Kit, so expressed TCRB transcripts were sequenced. Naive, central memory and regulatory T cell samples underwent deep immunoSEQ sequencing, averaging approximately 3.3 million total reads per sample. Sorted cells were lysed in RLT buffer, and RNA was extracted using DNase-treated RNeasy Micro or Mini kits according to cell number. To prevent cross-contamination, every cell subset was processed on its own, while patient and healthy donor samples were processed together. Using the immunoSEQ multiplex PCR, TCRB sequences were amplified from cDNA into 87-bp fragments spanning the CDR3 region. Amplicons were sequenced on the Illumina HiSeq platform. The authors processed their data as follows. PCR bias was corrected computationally using synthetic template baselines, and reads within Hamming distance 2 were collapsed, with unmergeable singletons discarded. Reads were aligned against IMGT to assign V, D and J genes, CDR3 length and insertions or deletions at six rearrangement sites. Within each subset, clonotype counts were normalized to sorted cell number, and only after that were true diversity and Gini coefficients computed with the tcR R package. The overlap coefficient, calculated on TCRB nucleotide sequences, was used to measure repertoire sharing. TCRdb holds this immuneACCESS table with in-frame rearrangements only. Some clones are missing; in checked studies, unresolved V genes explain under half, and the rest has no known cause. The V and J calls and clone size were taken over from that table, and D and trimming were inferred from the DNA. The sample table records about 290,000 clones; around 7.8% of these occur just once. Of the sample, roughly 1% is held by the ten largest clones.

V sheds 5 bases and J sheds 6 bases, leaving 6 bases between their ends. Including the terminal cysteine and phenylalanine, the CDR3 comprises 11 residues. The DNA shown is the 33-base CDR3, in frame from base 1. CDR1 SEHNR and CDR2 FQNEAQ are derived from the germline V gene (reference sequence). General findings and caveats noted by the study authors: PCR may preferentially amplify shorter templates, but because patient and control samples were amplified and corrected together, any resulting skew would affect both groups equally. Because the HLA sub-analyses included only small numbers of individuals, any influence of HLA type on TCRB rearrangement was left unresolved. Type 1 diabetes patients showed a moderate but significant shortening of TCRB CDR3 length in all four CD4+ subsets. The naive, central memory and regulatory TCRB repertoires appeared to resemble one another more closely among patients than among healthy donors. At VDJ recombination sites, patients with type 1 diabetes made fewer insertions and deleted more nucleotides, a pattern implying thymic rearrangement abnormalities. Because cDNA rather than genomic DNA was sequenced, highly expressing activated cells could have been over-represented, although no difference in activation and CD3 levels was found between groups.

A single peripheral blood draw of 90 to 150 mL on average was collected from each donor into heparinised tubes. A BD FACSAria II and a panel including CD45RO, CCR7, CD25, CD127, CD95 and CD27 were used to sort naive, central memory, regulatory and stem cell-like memory CD4+ T cells. Purity was above 95% for every sorted population. PBMCs were isolated right away by Lymphoprep density gradient centrifugation and were stained directly, without culture. So that batch effects would be minimized, each experiment stained and sorted samples in pairs, pairing one healthy donor with one patient. In its sample, this clone was seen many times. Which antigen it targets is not known. The input lacks base qualities; no much larger clone sits a single base away.

Sequencing was done on a sample of central memory CD4+ T cells from blood. The chain uses TRBV7-9 and TRBJ2-3; no D gene can be assigned with confidence. This receptor was identified in a young woman in good health. Here is the DNA: TGTGCCAGCAGCCACGGGGATACGCAGTATTTT. This sequence encodes CASSHGDTQYF.